This TCR beta chain stems from a study of blood T cell repertoires in COVID-19. Across the study: Samples representing acute and convalescent COVID-19 were sourced from the United States, Italy and Spain. The analysed material was cDNA or gDNA that came from T cells, B-cell-depleted T cells, or PBMCs.

In this sample, this clone turned up once. Original processing methods: Amplification with reference gene primers provided the estimates of nucleated cell counts. Some clones are missing from TCRdb's copy, which holds only in-frame ones; the method was immunoSEQ multiplex PCR. V and J calls and clone size follow that table, whereas D and trimming were derived from the DNA. The table lists around 100,000 clones, about 90% of them singletons, with approximately 7% in the top ten. V was cut by 3 bases and J by 6 bases, with 12 bases left in between. Per the germline V gene, CDR1 is SGHDT and CDR2 is YYEEEE. The CDR3 is 14 residues long.

The sequenced material came from peripheral blood. The J gene is TRBJ1-4, the V gene TRBV5-6; D unclear. This TCR was recovered from a man in his thirties or forties in a cohort sampled during active COVID-19. For the CDR3, the DNA is TGTGCCAGCAGCTGGGAGGGAGTGGATGAAAAACTGTTTTTT. Encoded protein: CASSWEGVDEKLFF.